Listed here are 27 T cell receptor beta chains from one sample, sequenced in a study of graft-versus-host responses after intestinal transplantation. Sequencing used immunoSEQ multiplex PCR; TCRdb keeps in-frame clones, though not all of them. The sample carries 77,000 or so clones, about nine tenths recorded once. Specimen: PBMCs, collected 98 days after intestinal transplantation. Receptors were obtained from a human patient who received an intestinal transplant, so some T cells may come from the graft donor.

The chain is built from TRBV7-9 and TRBJ2-7; possible D gene TRBD1, 5 bases. The CDR3 sequence is 13 residues long. V gave up 5 bases and J gave up 6 bases, with 14 bases separating them. CDR1 is SEHNR, CDR2 FQNEAQ, per germline (reference sequence). The CDR3 reads CASSQHRTGEQYF. CDR3 sequence (DNA): TGTGCCAGCAGCCAACACAGGACGGGCGAGCAGTACTTC. The full variable domain, in which reference TRBV7-9 and TRBJ2-7 provide the parts outside the CDR3, is DTGVSQNPRHKITKRGQNVTFRCDPISEHNRLYWYRQTLGQGPEFLTYFQNEAQLEKSRLLSDRFSAERPKGSFSTLEIQRTEQGDSAMYLCASSQHRTGEQYFGPGTRLTVT.

This clone was found a few times. This chain joins TRBV5-6 and TRBJ2-3, with 8 bases aligning to TRBD2. This CDR3 is built from 15 residues. V gave up 5 bases and J gave up 5 bases; unmatched junction bases: 10. Germline loops: CDR1 SGHDT, CDR2 YYEEEE. CDR3 sequence (DNA): TGTGCCAGCAGGTACGGGGCGGGGGGTGGAGATACGCAGTATTTT. As protein: CASRYGAGGGDTQYF.

CDR3 sequence reads: CASSLGQGGSYGYTF. The DNA of the CDR3 is TGTGCCAGCAGCTTGGGGCAGGGAGGATCCTATGGCTACACCTTC. V and J are TRBV5-8 and TRBJ1-2, with D possibly matching TRBD1 (5 bases). V lost 0 bases and J 4 bases, leaving 13 bases between the germline ends. CDR3 length: 15 residues. Germline loops: CDR1 SGHTS, CDR2 YDEGEE.

The chain uses TRBV6-4 and TRBJ2-1; 9 bases are shared with TRBD2. The CDR3 has 14 amino acids. Germline V lookup: CDR1 MRHNA, CDR2 SNTAGT. V trimming: 3 bases; J trimming: 3 bases; junction bases outside the gene matches: 0. The CDR3 loop is CASSEAGGYNEQFF. The CDR3 DNA reads TGTGCCAGCAGTGAAGCGGGGGGCTACAATGAGCAGTTCTTC.

This chain joins TRBV7-2 and TRBJ2-7, with D unresolved. The CDR3 sequence is 11 residues long. Trimming cost V 5 bases and J 0 bases, with 2 bases left between them. Germline V lookup: CDR1 SGHTA, CDR2 FQGNSA. The CDR3 loop reads CASSDSYEQYF. DNA of the CDR3: TGTGCCAGCAGCGACTCCTACGAGCAGTACTTC.

The chain uses TRBV12-5 and TRBJ2-1; no clear D gene. The CDR3 consists of 12 residues. Deletions cut 2 bases from V and 6 bases from J, with 5 bases between. Germline V gene sequence: CDR1 LGHNT, CDR2 FRNRAP. The CDR3 spells CASGLQLNEQFF. The CDR3, as DNA: TGTGCTAGTGGTTTGCAACTCAATGAGCAGTTCTTC.

The chain employs TRBV5-1 and TRBJ1-2, with D possibly TRBD1 on 6 matching bases. Germline CDR1 SGHRS, CDR2 YFSETQ. V was trimmed by 0 bases and J by 6 bases, leaving 9 bases between them. The CDR3 extends over 13 amino acids. CDR3 loop: CASSLDRADGYTF. The CDR3 bases are TGCGCCAGCAGCTTGGACAGGGCGGATGGCTACACCTTC.

This clone has more than one count but fewer than ten. The chain is built from TRBV6-1 and TRBJ2-4; tentative D call: TRBD1 (5 bases). The CDR3 is made up of 15 amino acids. The V end lost 2 bases, the J end lost 6 bases, and 14 bases lay between the germline ends. Looked up from germline, CDR1 is MNHNS and CDR2 is SASEGT. The CDR3 sequence: CASSEPYRWGNIQYF. The DNA of the CDR3 is TGTGCCAGCAGTGAACCCTACAGGTGGGGAAACATTCAGTACTTC.

The rearrangement links TRBV9 to TRBJ2-3; 9 bases are shared with TRBD1. Unmatched junction bases numbered 11, after V lost 4 bases and J lost 2 bases. CDR3 size: 17 residues. Per the germline V gene, CDR1 is SGDLS and CDR2 is YYNGEE. Written as DNA, the CDR3 is TGTGCCAGCAGCTTGGGACAGGGAGAATGGGTCACAGATACGCAGTATTTT. Amino acid sequence: CASSLGQGEWVTDTQYF.

This clone was seen a handful of times. The rearrangement joins TRBV6-1 to TRBJ1-2; unclear D gene. V was shortened by 4 bases and J by 8 bases, with 14 bases between the two germline ends. Germline V gives CDR1 MNHNS, CDR2 SASEGT. CDR3 size: 13 residues. DNA of the CDR3: TGTGCCAGCAGTGCCACCGGGATGGGGGGCTACACCTTC. Amino acid sequence: CASSATGMGGYTF.

The CDR3 protein is CASSLGGSSYEQYF. The CDR3 DNA sequence: TGTGCCAGCAGTTTAGGAGGGTCCTCCTACGAGCAGTACTTC. The gene calls are TRBV28 and TRBJ2-7; D might be TRBD2 (6 bases). There are 14 residues in the CDR3. Germline CDR1 and CDR2: MDHEN and SYDVKM. The V end was cut by 2 bases, the J end by 0 bases, with 8 bases between.

The gene calls are TRBV11-2 and TRBJ2-4, with unresolved D. Trimming took off 4 bases at V and 0 bases at J, with 7 bases between the two ends. Looked up from germline, CDR1 is SGHAT and CDR2 is FQNNGV. The CDR3 covers 14 residues. The CDR3, as DNA: TGTGCCAGCAGCTCACCGTTAGCCAAAAACATTCAGTACTTC. Translated, it gives CASSSPLAKNIQYF. Full variable domain (rest looked up from reference TRBV11-2 and TRBJ2-4): EAGVAQSPRYKIIEKRQSVAFWCNPISGHATLYWYQQILGQGPKLLIQFQNNGVVDDSQLPKDRFSAERLKGVDSTLKIQPAKLEDSAVYLCASSSPLAKNIQYFGAGTRLSVL.

This chain uses TRBV5-4 with TRBJ2-1; D not resolved. Germline V gives CDR1 SGHNT, CDR2 YYREEE (reference sequence). The CDR3 totals 15 residues. Trimming took 3 bases from V and 0 from J, leaving 10 bases between them. The CDR3 DNA follows: TGTGCCAGCAGCTGGTCGAGTGCCTCCTACAATGAGCAGTTCTTC. Protein sequence: CASSWSSASYNEQFF.

The chain employs TRBV7-3 and TRBJ1-3; no clear D. The CDR3 extends over 15 amino acids. With 10 bases removed from V and 2 bases from J, the gap between germline ends came to 18 bases. Germline V gene data show CDR1 as SGHTA and CDR2 as FQGTGA. The CDR3 nucleotides are TGTGCCAAAACGCCCAGCCCCTTGGCTGGAAACACCATATATTTT. This encodes CAKTPSPLAGNTIYF.

J is TRBJ2-5 and V is TRBV7-9; the D gene is possibly TRBD2 (7 bases). The germline gives CDR1 SEHNR, CDR2 FQNEAQ (reference sequence). The CDR3 contains 15 residues. Trimming removed 5 bases at V and 5 bases at J, with 18 bases between. Here the CDR3 DNA reads TGTGCCAGCAGCCCCCGTTGGGGGGGCGTCGAGACCCAGTACTTC. It translates to CASSPRWGGVETQYF.

The chain joins TRBV15 to TRBJ2-3, with TRBD1 as a possible D gene (6 bases). Trimming pared 4 bases from V and 4 bases from J, leaving 9 bases between. Germline assignment: CDR1 LNHNV and CDR2 YYDKDF (reference sequence). The CDR3 length is 13 residues. The CDR3 loop reads CATSIGTSDTQYF. CDR3 DNA: TGTGCCACCAGCATAGGGACATCAGATACGCAGTATTTT.

This sequence joins TRBV6-1 and TRBJ2-7, with D possibly matching TRBD2 (5 bases). CDR3 length: 15 residues. Germline-derived CDR1 and CDR2 are MNHNS and SASEGT. Deletions cut 0 bases from V and 4 bases from J, with 13 bases between. The CDR3 region is CASSEAGASLYEQYF. The CDR3 DNA follows: TGTGCCAGCAGTGAAGCCGGAGCTAGCTTGTACGAGCAGTACTTC.

This chain connects TRBV6-6 to TRBJ2-7, with 7 bases that match TRBD1. The CDR3 length is 14 residues. V was clipped by 5 bases and J by 2 bases; unmatched bases: 6. From germline, CDR1 is MNHNY and CDR2 SVGAGI (reference sequence). For the CDR3, the DNA is TGTGCCAGCAGTACGAACAGGGGAACCTACGAGCAGTACTTC. Translation: CASSTNRGTYEQYF.

This chain uses TRBV5-4 with TRBJ2-7, with TRBD2 matching 11 bases. V lost 6 bases to trimming and J lost 2 bases; unmatched junction nucleotides: 13. Germline CDR1 reads SGHNT; CDR2 reads YYREEE (reference sequence). The CDR3 runs 17 residues. CDR3 residues: CASTSDIGSGGAYEQYF. CDR3 DNA: TGTGCCAGCACTTCGGATATCGGTAGCGGGGGGGCCTACGAGCAGTACTTC.

V and J are TRBV19 and TRBJ2-7, with 9 positions matching TRBD2. The CDR3 runs 14 residues. The germline gives CDR1 LNHDA, CDR2 SQIVND (reference sequence). The junction had 7 bases not matched to a gene; V was cut back by 9 bases and J by 1 base. CDR3 nucleotide sequence: TGTGCCAGCCGACTAGCGGAGGGGTCCTACGAGCAGTACTTC. Its translation: CASRLAEGSYEQYF.

This clone has a handful of counts. The V gene is TRBV6-5, the J gene TRBJ1-6; D is possibly TRBD1 (5 bases). Trimming took 0 bases from V and 9 from J, leaving 6 bases between them. Germline V gene data show CDR1 as MNHEY and CDR2 as SVGAGI. The CDR3 runs 13 residues. The CDR3: CASSYSRGSPLHF. Here the CDR3 DNA reads TGTGCCAGCAGTTACTCGAGGGGTTCACCCCTCCACTTT.

The chain recombines TRBV7-2 with TRBJ1-6, with 7 nucleotides matching TRBD1. The germline CDR1 and CDR2 sequences are SGHTA and FQGNSA. The CDR3 sequence is 14 residues long. V shed 3 bases and J 5 bases; nucleotides not matched to a gene: 1. The CDR3 bases are TGTGCCAGCAGCTTCACAGGGGATAATTCACCCCTCCACTTT. Encoded protein: CASSFTGDNSPLHF. Full variable domain (missing parts from reference TRBV7-2 and TRBJ1-6): GAGVSQSPSNKVTEKGKDVELRCDPISGHTALYWYRQSLGQGLEFLIYFQGNSAPDKSGLPSDRFSAERTGGSVSTLTIQRTQQEDSAVYLCASSFTGDNSPLHFGNGTRLTVT.

The chain is built from TRBV11-2 and TRBJ2-7, with unresolved D. CDR1 SGHAT and CDR2 FQNNGV come from the germline V gene. V dropped 5 bases and J dropped 2 bases, with 7 bases sitting between them. This CDR3 contains 12 residues. In nucleotides, the CDR3 is TGTGCCAGCAGCCCTGTTGCCTACGAGCAGTACTTC. Amino acid sequence: CASSPVAYEQYF.

The chain joins TRBV2 to TRBJ1-2, with D perhaps TRBD1 (6 bases). Trimming shortened V by 5 bases and J by 4 bases, and 20 bases separated the two germline ends. Germline values: CDR1 SNHLY, CDR2 FYNNEI. CDR3 length: 16 residues. The CDR3 DNA is TGTGCCAGCAGTAACCGGGACACATTGGCGATCTATGGCTACACCTTC. Protein: CASSNRDTLAIYGYTF.

This chain connects TRBV23-1 to TRBJ2-7, with 10 bases matching TRBD2. TRBV23-1 is an open reading frame, and its role is uncertain. The V and J ends lost 4 bases and 3 bases, in that order; junction bases with no gene match: 6. This CDR3 has 15 amino acids. CDR3 amino acids: CASSLRTSGLYEQYF. Here the CDR3 DNA reads TGCGCCAGCAGTCTCCGGACTAGCGGTCTCTACGAGCAGTACTTC.

The rearrangement joins TRBV19 to TRBJ1-5; the D is unclear. This CDR3 is 15 amino acids long. Per the germline V gene, CDR1 is LNHDA and CDR2 is SQIVND (reference sequence). V lost 6 bases, J lost 1 base, and 13 bases lay in between. The CDR3 reads CASREGGISNQPQHF. The CDR3 coding sequence is TGTGCCAGTAGGGAGGGAGGCATAAGCAATCAGCCCCAGCATTTT.

This clone has a handful of counts. The V and J genes are TRBV21-1 and TRBJ2-3; the table gives TRBD2 as D, unverified against the DNA. TRBV21-1 is designated a pseudogene. The CDR3 covers 11 residues. CDR3 sequence: CARRLADTQYF. The CDR3 nucleotides are TGTGCCAGAAGACTAGCAGATACGCAGTATTTT.